This T cell receptor beta chain was recovered during a study of regulatory T cells in long-lasting Graves disease. Study-level results: Patients with persistent Graves' had lower TCR diversity than newly diagnosed patients.

This clonotype was recorded at least ten times. Its target is unknown. As for time point: newly diagnosed GD, antithyroid drugs for less than 3 months. PBMCs were the source of the RNA used for TCR sequencing. To make TCR beta libraries, researchers used iRepertoire HTBI primers and Arm-PCR of CDR3 regions. In TCRdb, the multiplex PCR reads were re-called with MiXCR into one record per CDR3 protein. Of roughly 530,000 distinct CDR3 sequences listed, about 16% are singletons. V gave up 0 bases and J gave up 9 bases; unmatched junction bases: 6. CDR1 and CDR2 from the germline V gene are GTSNPN and SVGIG (reference sequence). This CDR3 contains 13 residues. These same records also appear under a second study, on T cells in Graves' hyperthyroidism and ophthalmopathy. From that paper: Across 18 months, stable Graves' hyperthyroidism was marked by no progression to ophthalmopathy. Each patient was aged 18 to 65 and had newly diagnosed hyperthyroidism of under 2 months' duration. During a first-round RT-PCR of the TCR CDR3, the HTBI primer set was used.

The rearrangement uses TRBV30 and TRBJ1-1; 8 bases agree with TRBD1. The receptor was derived from a woman aged 35-65 years with Graves disease. This specimen consisted of peripheral blood mononuclear cells (PBMCs), obtained at new diagnosis, from a patient treated with antithyroid drugs. The CDR3: CAWSVRDRSKAFF. The CDR3, as DNA: TGTGCCTGGAGTGTACGGGACAGGAGCAAAGCTTTCTTT.